This TCR beta chain was sequenced in a study of blood T cell repertoires in COVID-19. The protocol was immunoSEQ multiplex PCR, while the TCRdb copy is restricted to in-frame clones and leaves out a portion. The profile shows roughly 140,000 clones, 80% to 90% of them singletons. Recruitment covered about 25 US areas and drew participants whose ages spanned about 18 to 95 years. Participants' own reports of clinical history determined their cohort assignment. Recovered status applied to Cohort 3 donors who had two consecutive negative PCRs. It also applied to those with clearance or with symptom resolution. V lost 8 bases, J lost 4 bases, and 14 bases lay in between. The length of the CDR3 is 13 residues. Per the germline V gene, CDR1 is MNHEY and CDR2 is SMNVEV (reference sequence).

The sequence was obtained from a man aged 55 to 70 who had recovered from COVID-19. The source material was PBMCs or T cells enriched from blood (not recorded which). V usage is TRBV27 and J usage is TRBJ1-2; tentatively, D is TRBD1 (5 bases). The CDR3, as DNA: TGTGCCAGCGCACCTCAGGGAACCTATGGCTACACCTTC. As protein: CASAPQGTYGYTF.